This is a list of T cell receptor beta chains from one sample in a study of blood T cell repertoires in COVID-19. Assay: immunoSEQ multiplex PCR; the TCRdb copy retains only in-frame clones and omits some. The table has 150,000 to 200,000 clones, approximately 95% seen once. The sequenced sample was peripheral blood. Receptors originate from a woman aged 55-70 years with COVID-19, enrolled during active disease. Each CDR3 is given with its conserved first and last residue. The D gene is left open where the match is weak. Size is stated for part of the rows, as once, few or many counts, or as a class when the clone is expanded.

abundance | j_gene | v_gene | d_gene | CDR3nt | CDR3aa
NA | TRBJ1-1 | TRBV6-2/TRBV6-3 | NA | TGTGCCAGCAGTTGGTCACTTGAAGCTTTCTTT | CASSWSLEAFF
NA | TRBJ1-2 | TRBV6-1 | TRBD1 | TGTGCCAGCAGAGAAGGACAGGGGGCTTACTATGGCTACACCTTC | CASREGQGAYYGYTF
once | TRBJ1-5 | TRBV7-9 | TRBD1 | TGTGCCAGCAGCGGCGGGACAGGGGTTCTCCAGCCCCAGCATTTT | CASSGGTGVLQPQHF
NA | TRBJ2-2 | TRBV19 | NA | TGTGCCAGTACTCTACTCCCGTCGGGGGCCGGGGAGCTGTTTTTT | CASTLLPSGAGELFF
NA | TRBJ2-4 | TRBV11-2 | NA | TGTGCCAGCAGCTTAGAATTCGGACAGCTACACGCGGACATTCAGTACTTC | CASSLEFGQLHADIQYF
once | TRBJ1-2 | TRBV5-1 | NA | TGCGCCAGCAGCCCTGACAGGACGACCTTAGGGGGCTACACCTTC | CASSPDRTTLGGYTF
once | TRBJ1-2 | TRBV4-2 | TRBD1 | TGTGCCAGCCTACCCAGCCCAGGGACAGACTATGGCTACACCTTC | CASLPSPGTDYGYTF
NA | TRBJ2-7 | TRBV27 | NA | TGTGCCAGCAGTTTATCAGGGGGTCTCGAGCAGTACTTC | CASSLSGGLEQYF
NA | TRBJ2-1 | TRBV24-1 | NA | TGTGCCACCAGTGATTCGCGGGCGGCAGGGGTCTACAATGAGCAGTTCTTC | CATSDSRAAGVYNEQFF
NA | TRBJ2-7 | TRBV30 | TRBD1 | TGTGCCTGGACCGGACCAGGGACAGGGGCCTACGAGCAGTACTTC | CAWTGPGTGAYEQYF
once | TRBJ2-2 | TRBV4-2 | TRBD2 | TGTGCCAGCAGCCAAGAACCTAGCGGGGGGGCCGGGTCCGGGGAGCTGTTTTTT | CASSQEPSGGAGSGELFF
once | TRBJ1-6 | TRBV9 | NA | TGTGCCAGCAGCCCAACCGGACTCCGGGATTCACCCCTCCACTTT | CASSPTGLRDSPLHF
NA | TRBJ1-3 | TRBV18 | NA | TGTGCCAGCTCACTAGGGGCCTCTGGAAACACCATATATTTT | CASSLGASGNTIYF
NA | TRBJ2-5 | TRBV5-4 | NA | TGTGCCAGCAGCGTCCTTTGGGGAACGGGGGAGACCCAGTACTTC | CASSVLWGTGETQYF
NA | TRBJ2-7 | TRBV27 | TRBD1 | TGTGCCAGCAGTTTATCCACTGGACAGGTCCAGTACTTC | CASSLSTGQVQYF
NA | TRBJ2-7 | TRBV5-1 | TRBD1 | TGCGCCAGCAGTTTCGAAGGGACAGCCTACGAGCAGTACTTC | CASSFEGTAYEQYF
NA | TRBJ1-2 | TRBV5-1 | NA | TGCGCCAGCAAGGCGGGAAATTATGGCTACACCTTC | CASKAGNYGYTF
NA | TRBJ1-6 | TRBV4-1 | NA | TGCGCCAGCAGCGGGCAGGGCGATTCACCCCTCCACTTT | CASSGQGDSPLHF
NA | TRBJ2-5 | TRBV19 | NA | TGTGCCAGTAGTAGGGGGGTTCAAGAGACCCAGTACTTC | CASSRGVQETQYF
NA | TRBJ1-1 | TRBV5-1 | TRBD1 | TGCGCCAGCAGTGCTAACAGGGGGCGAGGGGCTGAAGCTTTCTTT | CASSANRGRGAEAFF
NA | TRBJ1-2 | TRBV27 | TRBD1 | TGTGCCAGCAGTTTCCGGGGACAGGGAATCAAAGGCTACACCTTC | CASSFRGQGIKGYTF
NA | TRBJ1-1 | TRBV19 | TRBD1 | TGTGCCAGTAGTATAGGTGTAACGGACAGGGCGACTGAAGCTTTCTTT | CASSIGVTDRATEAFF
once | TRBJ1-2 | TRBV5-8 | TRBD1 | TGTGCCAGCACCGTGACAGGGCATGGCTACACCTTC | CASTVTGHGYTF
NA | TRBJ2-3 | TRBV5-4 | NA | TGTGCCAGCAGCTGGAGGTCGAATACAGATACGCAGTATTTT | CASSWRSNTDTQYF
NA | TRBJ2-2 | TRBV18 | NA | TGTGCCAGCTCACCTCCTGACAGTTCCGACCCGAACACCGGGGAGCTGTTTTTT | CASSPPDSSDPNTGELFF
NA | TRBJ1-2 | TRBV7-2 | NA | TGTGCCAGCAGCTTAGGAGGGCGAAGGAGAGGCTACACCTTC | CASSLGGRRRGYTF
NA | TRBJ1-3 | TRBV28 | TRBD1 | TGTGCCAGCCGGGACAGGGGAGAAGCTGGAAACACCATATATTTT | CASRDRGEAGNTIYF
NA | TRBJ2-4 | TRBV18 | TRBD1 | TGTGCCAGCTCACCACGGGACAGGAACACCATTCAGTACTTC | CASSPRDRNTIQYF
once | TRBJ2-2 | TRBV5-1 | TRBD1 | TGCGCCAGCAGCCCCCGACAGGGTAGGGGCACCGGGGAGCTGTTTTTT | CASSPRQGRGTGELFF
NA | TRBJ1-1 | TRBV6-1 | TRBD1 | TGTGCCAGCAGTGCGCCTGGACAGGGGTGGAACACTGAAGCTTTCTTT | CASSAPGQGWNTEAFF
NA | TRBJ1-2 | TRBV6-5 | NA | TGTGCCAGCAGTCCCGGGGTTGTCGGGTCTCACACCTTC | CASSPGVVGSHTF
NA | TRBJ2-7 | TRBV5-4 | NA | TGTGCCAGCAGCTTGGAAAACAGGCCTTGGGGCGAGCAGTACTTC | CASSLENRPWGEQYF
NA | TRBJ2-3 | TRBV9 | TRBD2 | TGTGCCAGCAGCGCTGGGACTAGCGATGGCGATACGCAGTATTTT | CASSAGTSDGDTQYF
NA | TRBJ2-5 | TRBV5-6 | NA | TGTGCCAGCAGCTTGGCGTCCACCCAGTACTTC | CASSLASTQYF
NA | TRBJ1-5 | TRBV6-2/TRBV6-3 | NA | TGTGCCAGCAGTTACTCGAGGGCGGGCGACTATCAGCCCCAGCATTTT | CASSYSRAGDYQPQHF
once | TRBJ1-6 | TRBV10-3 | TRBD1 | TGTGCCATCAGATTTGACCCAGGGGGGTCACCCCTCCACTTT | CAIRFDPGGSPLHF
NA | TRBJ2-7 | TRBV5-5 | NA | TGTGCCAGCAGCCCTTTGAGCGGCCTTTCCTTCTACGAGCAGTACTTC | CASSPLSGLSFYEQYF
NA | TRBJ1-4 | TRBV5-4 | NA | TGTGCCAGCAGCGCGAGGGGGTACGATGAAAAACTGTTTTTT | CASSARGYDEKLFF
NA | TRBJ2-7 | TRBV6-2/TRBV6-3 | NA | TGTGCCAGCAGCAAGACTGGGAGCTCCTACGAGCAGTACTTC | CASSKTGSSYEQYF
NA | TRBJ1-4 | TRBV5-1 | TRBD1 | TGCGCCAGCAGCGCCCAGGGGGCAGGTCGGGAAAAACTGTTTTTT | CASSAQGAGREKLFF
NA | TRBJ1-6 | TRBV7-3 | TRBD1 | TGTGCCAGCAGCCGGGACAGCCGTCGAAATTCACCCCTCCACTTT | CASSRDSRRNSPLHF
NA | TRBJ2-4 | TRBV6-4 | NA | TGTGCCAGCAGTGATAGGGCAGGGAAGGTCATAGGGCAAAACATTCAGTACTTC | CASSDRAGKVIGQNIQYF
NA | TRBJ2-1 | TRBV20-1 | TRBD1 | TGCAGTGCTAGTGGGCAGGGGGCGCTCAGTGAGCAGTTCTTC | CSASGQGALSEQFF
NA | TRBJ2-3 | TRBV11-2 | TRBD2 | TGTGCCAGCAGCTTAGCAGCGGGGGAGACAGATACGCAGTATTTT | CASSLAAGETDTQYF
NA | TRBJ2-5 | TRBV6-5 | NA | TGTGCCAGCAGCGACGGAAGAACGAGGGAGACCCAGTACTTC | CASSDGRTRETQYF
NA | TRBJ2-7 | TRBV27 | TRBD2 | TGTGCCAGCAGTTTGACGCGGGGGGGGAGCTCCTACGAGCAGTACTTC | CASSLTRGGSSYEQYF
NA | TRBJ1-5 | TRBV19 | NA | TGTGCGACAGGAAACAATCAGCCCCAGCATTTT | CATGNNQPQHF